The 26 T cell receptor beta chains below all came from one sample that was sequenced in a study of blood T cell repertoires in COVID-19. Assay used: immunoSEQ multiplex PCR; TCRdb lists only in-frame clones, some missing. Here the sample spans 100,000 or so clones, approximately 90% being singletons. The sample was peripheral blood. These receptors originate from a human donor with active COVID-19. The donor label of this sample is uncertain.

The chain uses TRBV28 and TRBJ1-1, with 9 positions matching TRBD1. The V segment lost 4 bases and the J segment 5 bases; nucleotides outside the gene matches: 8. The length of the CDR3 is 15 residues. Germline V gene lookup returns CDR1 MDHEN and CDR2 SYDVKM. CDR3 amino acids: CASSSIYRGQTEAFF. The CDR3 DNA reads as TGTGCCAGCAGTTCAATTTACAGGGGGCAGACTGAAGCTTTCTTT.

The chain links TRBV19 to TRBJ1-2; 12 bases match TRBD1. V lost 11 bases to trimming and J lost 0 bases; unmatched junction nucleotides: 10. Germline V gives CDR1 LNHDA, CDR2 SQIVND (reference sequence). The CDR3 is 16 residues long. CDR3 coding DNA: TGTGCCTCCCTAGGGACAGGGGGCGATCCTAACTATGGCTACACCTTC. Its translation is CASLGTGGDPNYGYTF.

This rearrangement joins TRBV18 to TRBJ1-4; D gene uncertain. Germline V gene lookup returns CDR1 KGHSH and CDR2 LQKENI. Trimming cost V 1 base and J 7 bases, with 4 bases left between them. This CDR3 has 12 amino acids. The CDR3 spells CASSPRAEKLFF. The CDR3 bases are TGTGCCAGCTCACCACGGGCTGAAAAACTGTTTTTT.

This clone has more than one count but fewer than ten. The CDR3 DNA reads as TGTGCCGTCCACCGGGAGGGCAACGCTAACTATGGCTACACCTTC. Its translation is CAVHREGNANYGYTF. The V gene is TRBV6-5, the J gene TRBJ1-2; D ambiguous. The CDR3 extends over 15 amino acids. V shed 11 bases and J shed 0 bases, with 19 bases lying between them. Germline-derived CDR1 and CDR2 are MNHEY and SVGAGI.

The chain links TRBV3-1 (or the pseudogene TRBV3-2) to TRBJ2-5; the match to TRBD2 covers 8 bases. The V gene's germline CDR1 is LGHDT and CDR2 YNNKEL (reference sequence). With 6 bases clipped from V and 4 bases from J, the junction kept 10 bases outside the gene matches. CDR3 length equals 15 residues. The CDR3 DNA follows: TGTGCCAGCAGTCCCGGGGGGAGCGGGAGAGAGACCCAGTACTTC. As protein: CASSPGGSGRETQYF.

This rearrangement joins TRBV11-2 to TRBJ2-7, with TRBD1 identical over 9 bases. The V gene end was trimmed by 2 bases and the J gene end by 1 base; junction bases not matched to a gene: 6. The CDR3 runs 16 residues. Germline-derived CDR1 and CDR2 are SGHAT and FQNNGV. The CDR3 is CASSLFRTGESYEQYF. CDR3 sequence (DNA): TGTGCCAGCAGCTTATTTCGGACAGGGGAATCCTACGAGCAGTACTTC.

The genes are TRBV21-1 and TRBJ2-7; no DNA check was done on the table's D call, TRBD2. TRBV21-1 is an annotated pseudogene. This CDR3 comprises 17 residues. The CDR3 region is CASSIQTWTSGCYEQYF. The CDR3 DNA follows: TGTGCCAGCAGCATACAAACATGGACTAGCGGATGCTACGAGCAGTACTTC.

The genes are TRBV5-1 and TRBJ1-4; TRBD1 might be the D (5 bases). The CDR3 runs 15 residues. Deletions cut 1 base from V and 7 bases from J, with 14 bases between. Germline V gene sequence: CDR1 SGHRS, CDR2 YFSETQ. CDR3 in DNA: TGCGCCAGCAGCTTGTCGGGAGAGGGACTTGAAAAACTGTTTTTT. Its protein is CASSLSGEGLEKLFF. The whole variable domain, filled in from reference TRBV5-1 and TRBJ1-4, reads KAGVTQTPRYLIKTRGQQVTLSCSPISGHRSVSWYQQTPGQGLQFLFEYFSETQRNKGNFPGRFSGRQFSNSRSEMNVSTLELGDSALYLCASSLSGEGLEKLFFGSGTQLSVL.

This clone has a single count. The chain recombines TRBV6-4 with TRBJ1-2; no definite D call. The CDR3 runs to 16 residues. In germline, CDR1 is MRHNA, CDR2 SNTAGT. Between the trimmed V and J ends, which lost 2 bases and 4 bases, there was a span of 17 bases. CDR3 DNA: TGTGCCAGCAGTGACCCGAGTTGGCGGCTTTTCTATGGCTACACCTTC. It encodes CASSDPSWRLFYGYTF.

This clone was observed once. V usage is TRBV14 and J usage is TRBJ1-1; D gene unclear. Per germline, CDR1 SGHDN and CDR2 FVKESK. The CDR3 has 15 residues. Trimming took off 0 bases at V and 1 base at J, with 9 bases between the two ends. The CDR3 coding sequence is TGTGCCAGCAGCCAAGAACCCCGAGCGAACACTGAAGCTTTCTTT. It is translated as CASSQEPRANTEAFF.

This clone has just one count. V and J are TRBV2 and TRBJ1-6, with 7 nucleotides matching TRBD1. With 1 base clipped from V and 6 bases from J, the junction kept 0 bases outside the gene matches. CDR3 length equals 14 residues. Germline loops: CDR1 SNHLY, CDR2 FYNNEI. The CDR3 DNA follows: TGTGCCAGCAGTGAAGGACAGGGTAATTCACCCCTCCACTTT. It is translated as CASSEGQGNSPLHF.

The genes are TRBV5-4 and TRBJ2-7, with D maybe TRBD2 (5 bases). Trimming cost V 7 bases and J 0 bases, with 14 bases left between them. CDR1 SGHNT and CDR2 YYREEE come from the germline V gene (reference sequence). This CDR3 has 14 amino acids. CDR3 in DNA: TGTGCCAGCCGAATCACGGGGAGCTCCTACGAGCAGTACTTC. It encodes CASRITGSSYEQYF.

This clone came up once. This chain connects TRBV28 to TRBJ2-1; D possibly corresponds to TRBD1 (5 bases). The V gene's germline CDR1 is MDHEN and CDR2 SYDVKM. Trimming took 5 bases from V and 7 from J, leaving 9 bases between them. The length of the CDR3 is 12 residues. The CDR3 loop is CASSPQANEQFF. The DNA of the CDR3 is TGTGCCAGCAGTCCACAGGCAAATGAGCAGTTCTTC.

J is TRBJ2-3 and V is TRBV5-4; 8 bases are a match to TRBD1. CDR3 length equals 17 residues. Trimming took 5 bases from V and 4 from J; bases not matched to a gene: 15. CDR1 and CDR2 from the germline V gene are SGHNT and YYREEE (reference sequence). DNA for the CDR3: TGTGCCAGCAGTAAGCCAGGTAGGACAGGGTTGGCAGATACGCAGTATTTT. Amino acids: CASSKPGRTGLADTQYF.

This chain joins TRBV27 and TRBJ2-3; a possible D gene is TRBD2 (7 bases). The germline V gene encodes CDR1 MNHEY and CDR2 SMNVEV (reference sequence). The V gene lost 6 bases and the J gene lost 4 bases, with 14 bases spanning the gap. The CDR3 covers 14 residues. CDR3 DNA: TGTGCCAGCAGCCTGGGGGAGGGGGCAGATACGCAGTATTTT. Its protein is CASSLGEGADTQYF.

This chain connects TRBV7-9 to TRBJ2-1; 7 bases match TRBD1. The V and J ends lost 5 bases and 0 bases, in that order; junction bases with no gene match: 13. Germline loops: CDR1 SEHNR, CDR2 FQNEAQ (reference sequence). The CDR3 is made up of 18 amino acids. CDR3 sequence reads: CASSRRPTGPSSYNEQFF. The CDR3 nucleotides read TGTGCCAGCAGCCGAAGACCGACAGGGCCGAGCTCCTACAATGAGCAGTTCTTC. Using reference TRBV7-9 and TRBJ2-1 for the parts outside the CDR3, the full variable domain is DTGVSQNPRHKITKRGQNVTFRCDPISEHNRLYWYRQTLGQGPEFLTYFQNEAQLEKSRLLSDRFSAERPKGSFSTLEIQRTEQGDSAMYLCASSRRPTGPSSYNEQFFGPGTRLTVL.

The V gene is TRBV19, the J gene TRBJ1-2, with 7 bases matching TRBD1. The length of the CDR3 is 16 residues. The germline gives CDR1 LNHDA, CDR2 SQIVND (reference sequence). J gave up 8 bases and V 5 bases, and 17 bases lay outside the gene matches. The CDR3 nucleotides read TGTGCCAGTAGTTTACTTGGACAGGAAGGATCGGACGGCTACACCTTC. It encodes CASSLLGQEGSDGYTF.

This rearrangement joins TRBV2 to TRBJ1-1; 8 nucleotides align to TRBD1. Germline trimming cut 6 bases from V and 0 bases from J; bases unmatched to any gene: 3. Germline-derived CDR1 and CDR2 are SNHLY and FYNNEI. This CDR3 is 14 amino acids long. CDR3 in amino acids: CASRLGQVNTEAFF. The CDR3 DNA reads TGTGCCAGCAGACTGGGACAGGTGAACACTGAAGCTTTCTTT.

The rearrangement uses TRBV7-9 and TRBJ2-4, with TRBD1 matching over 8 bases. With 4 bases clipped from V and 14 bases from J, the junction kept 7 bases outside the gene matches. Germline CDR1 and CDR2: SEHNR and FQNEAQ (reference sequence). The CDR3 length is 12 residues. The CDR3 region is CASSWGQEPEYF. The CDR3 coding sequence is TGTGCCAGCAGCTGGGGACAGGAACCCGAGTACTTC.

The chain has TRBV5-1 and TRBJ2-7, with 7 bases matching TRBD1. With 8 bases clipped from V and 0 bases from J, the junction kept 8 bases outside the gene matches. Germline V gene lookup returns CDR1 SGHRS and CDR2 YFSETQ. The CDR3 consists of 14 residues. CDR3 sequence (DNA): TGCGCCAGTGGCCCGACAGGGAGCTCCTACGAGCAGTACTTC. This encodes CASGPTGSSYEQYF.

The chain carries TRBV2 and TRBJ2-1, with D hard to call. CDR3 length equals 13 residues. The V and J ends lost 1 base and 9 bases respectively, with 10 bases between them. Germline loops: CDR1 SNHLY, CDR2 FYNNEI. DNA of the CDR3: TGTGCCAGCAGTGAAGAAGTTAGAACTGAGCAGTTCTTC. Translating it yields CASSEEVRTEQFF.

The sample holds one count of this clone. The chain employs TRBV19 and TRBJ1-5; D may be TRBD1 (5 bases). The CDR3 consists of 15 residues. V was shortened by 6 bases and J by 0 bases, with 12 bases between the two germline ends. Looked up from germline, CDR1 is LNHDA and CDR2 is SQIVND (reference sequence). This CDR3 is CASSGGGHSNQPQHF. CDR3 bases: TGTGCCAGTAGCGGGGGTGGGCATAGCAATCAGCCCCAGCATTTT.

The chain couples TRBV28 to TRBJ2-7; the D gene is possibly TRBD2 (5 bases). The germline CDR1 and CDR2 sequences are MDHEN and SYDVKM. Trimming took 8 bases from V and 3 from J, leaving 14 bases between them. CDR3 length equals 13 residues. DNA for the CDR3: TGTGCCAGCGGGGAGCTGTTGAGCTACGAGCAGTACTTC. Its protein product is CASGELLSYEQYF.

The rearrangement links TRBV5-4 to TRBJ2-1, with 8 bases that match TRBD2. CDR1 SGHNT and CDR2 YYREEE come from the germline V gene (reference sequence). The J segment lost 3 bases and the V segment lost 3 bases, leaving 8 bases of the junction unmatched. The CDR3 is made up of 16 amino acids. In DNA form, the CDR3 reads TGTGCCAGCAGCTCGTCGACGGGGGGGGTCTACAATGAGCAGTTCTTC. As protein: CASSSSTGGVYNEQFF.

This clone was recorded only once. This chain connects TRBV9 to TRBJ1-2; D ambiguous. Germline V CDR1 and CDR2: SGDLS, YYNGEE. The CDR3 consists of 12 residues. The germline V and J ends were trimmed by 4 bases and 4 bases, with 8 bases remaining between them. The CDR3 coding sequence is TGTGCCAGCAGCTCGTTTAGCTATGGCTACACCTTC. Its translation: CASSSFSYGYTF.

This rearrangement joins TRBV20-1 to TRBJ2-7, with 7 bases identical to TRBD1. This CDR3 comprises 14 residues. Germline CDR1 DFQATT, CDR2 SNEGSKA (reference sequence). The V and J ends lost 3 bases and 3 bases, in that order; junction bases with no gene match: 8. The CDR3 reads CSASRTGPHYEQYF. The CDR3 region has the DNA TGCAGTGCTAGTCGGACAGGACCCCACTACGAGCAGTACTTC.